Following are 2 T cell receptor beta chains from one sample sequenced in a study of CD8 T cells in ankylosing spondylitis. TCRdb called the 5' RACE reads again in MiXCR, with one record for every CDR3 protein. This sample carries roughly 38,000 distinct CDR3 sequences, approximately 15% of them seen once, and the ten largest clones take 45%. Specimen: blood. The receptors were sampled from a male donor with ankylosing spondylitis or in good health (not recorded which).

V usage is TRBV29-1 and J usage is TRBJ1-2, with D hard to call. V lost 5 bases and J 0 bases, leaving 16 bases between the germline ends. This CDR3 contains 15 residues. The germline V gene encodes CDR1 SQVTM and CDR2 ANQGSEA. The CDR3 DNA follows: TGCAGCGTTTCCCCGCCCGGAGAGACTAACTATGGCTACACCTTC. This gives the protein CSVSPPGETNYGYTF. Full variable domain (missing parts from reference TRBV29-1 and TRBJ1-2): SAVISQKPSRDICQRGTSLTIQCQVDSQVTMMFWYRQQPGQSLTLIATANQGSEATYESGFVIDKFPISRPNLTFSTLTVSNMSPEDSSIYLCSVSPPGETNYGYTFGSGTRLTVV.

This clonotype was seen ten or more times. The chain is built from TRBV20-1 and TRBJ2-3, with TRBD1 identical over 7 bases. The CDR3 length is 14 residues. With V trimmed by 4 bases and J by 5 bases, 9 bases remained unmatched. Germline values: CDR1 DFQATT, CDR2 SNEGSKA (reference sequence). Written as DNA, the CDR3 is TGCAGTGCTAAGAAACAGGGGAATAAAGATACGCAGTATTTT. It yields the protein CSAKKQGNKDTQYF.